Below are 24 T cell receptor beta chains sequenced from a single sample in a study of T cells in Graves' hyperthyroidism and ophthalmopathy. Regions amplified from RNA transcripts were the TCR beta CDR3 regions. The TCR CDR3 first-round RT-PCR relied on the HTBI primer set. TCRdb called the multiplex PCR reads again in MiXCR, with one record for every CDR3 protein. Here the sample spans a few hundred thousand distinct CDR3 sequences, 15% to 19% being singletons. The sample taken for sequencing was blood. These receptors originate from a woman in her 30s with Graves' hyperthyroidism.

This clonotype was seen a single time. Being one base from a much bigger clone, this may be a read error. This chain joins TRBV7-2 and TRBJ2-7; 7 bases are a match to TRBD2. With 5 bases clipped from V and 3 bases from J, the junction kept 7 bases outside the gene matches. Germline loops: CDR1 SGHTA, CDR2 FQGNSA. This CDR3 region has 14 residues. CDR3 sequence: CASSHRGEGYEQYF. DNA for the CDR3: TGTGCCAGCAGCCATAGAGGGGAGGGCTACGAGCAGTACTTC.

The chain combines TRBV19 with TRBJ2-2, with 7 bases matching TRBD1. Trimming took 3 bases from V and 3 from J; bases not matched to a gene: 13. Germline V gene lookup returns CDR1 LNHDA and CDR2 SQIVND (reference sequence). The CDR3 spans 18 residues. CDR3 protein: CASSMDRGRTRYTGELFF. The CDR3, as DNA: TGTGCCAGTAGTATGGATAGGGGGCGTACTCGGTACACCGGGGAGCTGTTTTTT.

A word on this clonotype: A much larger clone differs from this one at a single base, so this may be a read error. The rearrangement links TRBV3-1 to TRBJ1-1; possible D gene TRBD1, 6 bases. The CDR3 is made up of 13 amino acids. CDR1 is LGHDT and CDR2 is YNNKEL in the germline V gene (reference sequence). CDR3 nucleotides: TGTGCCATCAGCTCCCGGACAGAAGGAGAAGCTTTCTTT. The encoded protein is CAISSRTEGEAFF.

This clonotype was counted only a few times. V gene TRBV15 combines with J gene TRBJ2-3, with TRBD2 matching over 11 bases. After removal of 5 bases from V and 6 bases from J, the junction contained 13 bases not matched to a gene. This CDR3 has 17 residues. The V gene's germline CDR1 is LNHNV and CDR2 YYDKDF (reference sequence). Written as DNA, the CDR3 is TGTGCCACCAGCCGAAGCGTACTAGCGGGAGTTGGGGATACGCAGTATTTT. Translated, it gives CATSRSVLAGVGDTQYF.

This clonotype was recorded a few times. The rearrangement links TRBV6-1 to TRBJ1-2, with no clear D. CDR1 is MNHNS and CDR2 is SASEGT in the germline V gene. V lost 2 bases and J lost 0, with 10 bases in between. The CDR3 totals 15 residues. CDR3 region: CASSEMELANYGYTF. The CDR3 nucleotides read TGTGCCAGCAGTGAAATGGAGTTAGCTAACTATGGCTACACCTTC.

This clonotype was observed a few times. V gene TRBV5-1 combines with J gene TRBJ2-3; tentative D call: TRBD1 (6 bases). The germline gives CDR1 SGHRS, CDR2 YFSETQ. The length of the CDR3 is 14 residues. V lost 0 bases and J 6 bases, leaving 11 bases between the germline ends. The CDR3 here is CASSLEQGIDTQYF. The CDR3, as DNA: TGCGCCAGCAGCTTGGAGCAGGGGATCGATACGCAGTATTTT.

The chain uses TRBV30 and TRBJ2-7, with unresolved D. CDR1 GTSNPN and CDR2 SVGIG come from the germline V gene (reference sequence). The V end was cut by 2 bases, the J end by 0 bases, with 11 bases between. The CDR3 runs 14 residues. The DNA for the CDR3 is TGTGCCTGGAGTAGGGCCCCTCTCTCCTACGAGCAGTACTTC. Residues: CAWSRAPLSYEQYF.

V is TRBV24-1 and J is TRBJ2-2; TRBD1 matches 10 bases. Germline CDR1 reads KGHDR; CDR2 reads SFDVKD. V lost 3 bases and J lost 7; bases outside the gene matches: 13. The CDR3 length is 18 residues. DNA of the CDR3: TGTGCCACCAGTGATCCTCCTTCGACAGGGGGCAGGGTCGGGGAGCTGTTTTTT. Translated: CATSDPPSTGGRVGELFF.

The chain couples TRBV5-1 to TRBJ2-5; D is unresolved. The V end was cut by 3 bases, the J end by 2 bases, with 11 bases between. Germline values: CDR1 SGHRS, CDR2 YFSETQ. This CDR3 is 14 amino acids long. The CDR3 sequence: CASSSRNFQETQYF. CDR3 coding DNA: TGCGCCAGCAGCTCACGAAACTTTCAAGAGACCCAGTACTTC.

This clonotype was observed a few times. This chain connects TRBV19 to TRBJ2-7; 7 nucleotides agree with TRBD1. Germline V gives CDR1 LNHDA, CDR2 SQIVND (reference sequence). The CDR3 is 14 residues long. The CDR3, as DNA: TGTGCTTCAAAGTCGACAGGGAGCTCCTACGAGCAGTACTTC. Amino acid sequence: CASKSTGSSYEQYF.

To note about this clonotype: With a much larger clone just one base away, this may be a read error. Because it lacks the conserved phenylalanine or tryptophan at the end, this CDR3 is likely a read error. The V call is TRBV20-1, the J call TRBJ2-5, with unresolved D. CDR3 length: 12 residues. V was cut by 2 bases and J by 4 bases, with 8 bases left in between. Per the germline V gene, CDR1 is DFQATT and CDR2 is SNEGSKA (reference sequence). The CDR3 nucleotides read TGCAGTGCTAGAACATTCCTAGAGACCCAGTACCTC. This codes for CSARTFLETQYL.

This clonotype was counted many times. The chain carries TRBV11-2 and TRBJ1-2; no definite D call. Germline V gene lookup returns CDR1 SGHAT and CDR2 FQNNGV. The CDR3 has 12 amino acids. Trimming took 0 bases from V and 7 from J, leaving 6 bases between them. CDR3 sequence reads: CASSLEGSGYTF. The CDR3 DNA reads TGTGCCAGCAGCTTAGAAGGTAGTGGCTACACCTTC.

There are many counts of this clonotype. This chain connects TRBV20-1 to TRBJ1-1, with D possibly TRBD1 on 5 matching bases. V was pared by 3 bases and J by 5 bases, with 16 bases between. The germline gives CDR1 DFQATT, CDR2 SNEGSKA (reference sequence). This CDR3 region has 14 residues. The CDR3 sequence is CSASPGGAETEAFF. The CDR3 coding sequence is TGCAGTGCTAGCCCGGGAGGGGCTGAGACTGAAGCTTTCTTT.

This clonotype has just a few counts. This chain connects TRBV6-1 to TRBJ2-3; 13 nucleotides align to TRBD2. The CDR3 sequence is 14 residues long. Per germline, CDR1 MNHNS and CDR2 SASEGT. Trimming cost V 8 bases and J 6 bases; bases outside gene matches: 5. The CDR3 DNA is TGTGCCAGCGGACTAGCGGGAGAGGTCGATACGCAGTATTTT. It translates to CASGLAGEVDTQYF.

Many counts were recorded for this clonotype. The chain has TRBV28 and TRBJ2-7; TRBD2 aligns across 7 bases. The germline V gene encodes CDR1 MDHEN and CDR2 SYDVKM. There are 15 residues in the CDR3. J lost 0 bases, V lost 5 bases, and 7 bases had no gene match. The CDR3 spells CASSRSGAGSYEQYF. The CDR3 DNA reads as TGTGCCAGCAGTCGAAGCGGGGCCGGCTCCTACGAGCAGTACTTC.

This clonotype was counted ten times or more. The rearrangement links TRBV20-1 to TRBJ2-1; 14 positions agree with TRBD2. Germline-derived CDR1 and CDR2 are DFQATT and SNEGSKA (reference sequence). V dropped 3 bases and J dropped 0; count of bases not matched to a gene: 10. The CDR3 loop spans 19 amino acids. CDR3 nucleotide sequence: TGCAGTGCTAGTGACGGACTAGCGGGAGGTCCCTACTCCTACAATGAGCAGTTCTTC. Its translation: CSASDGLAGGPYSYNEQFF.

This clonotype occurred many times. This sequence joins TRBV9 and TRBJ2-3; a possible D gene is TRBD2 (6 bases). Germline V CDR1 and CDR2: SGDLS, YYNGEE. V dropped 2 bases and J dropped 4 bases, with 8 bases sitting between them. The CDR3 sequence is 13 residues long. CDR3 bases: TGTGCCAGCAGCGTTCCGGGGGCAGATACGCAGTATTTT. It codes for CASSVPGADTQYF.

This clonotype has ten or more counts. This chain uses TRBV5-1 with TRBJ1-2, with 9 bases aligning to TRBD1. Per the germline V gene, CDR1 is SGHRS and CDR2 is YFSETQ. Germline trimming cut 3 bases from V and 8 bases from J; bases unmatched to any gene: 5. This CDR3 has 13 amino acids. The CDR3 loop is CASSSQGARGYTF. CDR3 DNA sequence: TGCGCCAGCAGCTCACAGGGGGCGCGGGGCTACACCTTC.

Only a few counts were recorded for this clonotype. The chain recombines TRBV7-3 with TRBJ2-3; D possibly corresponds to TRBD2 (6 bases). Germline lookup yields CDR1 SGHTA and CDR2 FQGTGA. V dropped 0 bases and J dropped 0 bases, with 10 bases sitting between them. The CDR3 extends over 16 amino acids. Here the CDR3 reads CASSLTNSGSTDTQYF. The DNA of the CDR3 is TGTGCCAGCAGCTTAACAAATAGCGGAAGCACAGATACGCAGTATTTT.

This clonotype was seen many times. The chain couples TRBV6-5 to TRBJ2-3; 10 bases fit TRBD2. This CDR3 contains 19 residues. CDR1 and CDR2 (germline): MNHEY, SVGAGI. With 2 bases clipped from V and 1 base from J, the junction kept 12 bases outside the gene matches. The CDR3 region has the DNA TGTGCCAGCAGTTACGTTTATCGCCTAGCGGGAGATCGCACAGATACGCAGTATTTT. Its protein product is CASSYVYRLAGDRTDTQYF.

This clonotype was recorded once. The rearrangement joins TRBV18 to TRBJ2-5, with 13 bases identical to TRBD2. The CDR3 length is 18 residues. Losses at the gene ends were 6 bases for V and 0 bases for J; bases not matched to a gene: 10. The V gene's germline CDR1 is KGHSH and CDR2 LQKENI. CDR3 nucleotide sequence: TGTGCCAGCTCCGAGGATATCGGGACTAGCGGGAACCAAGAGACCCAGTACTTC. Its translation: CASSEDIGTSGNQETQYF.

This clonotype was counted at least ten times. This chain uses TRBV5-5 with TRBJ2-5; D is uncertain. CDR1 and CDR2 (germline): SGHKS, YYEKEE (reference sequence). The ends were cut back, 5 bases at V and 3 bases at J, with 2 bases in the middle. This CDR3 is 10 amino acids long. This CDR3 is CASRKETQYF. The CDR3 nucleotides read TGTGCCAGCAGGAAAGAGACCCAGTACTTC.

A note on this clonotype: This clone may be a read error of a much larger clone one base away. Since no conserved phenylalanine or tryptophan closes the CDR3, a read error is the likely cause. This chain links TRBV7-9 with TRBJ1-1, with D perhaps matching TRBD1 (5 bases). The CDR3 sequence is 14 residues long. In germline, CDR1 is SEHNR, CDR2 FQNEAQ (reference sequence). The germline V and J ends were trimmed by 4 bases and 7 bases, with 16 bases remaining between them. CDR3 nucleotides: TGTGCCAGCAGCTCCGGGACCCACAACGATGAAGCTTTCCTT. Translated: CASSSGTHNDEAFL.

The V gene is TRBV18, the J gene TRBJ1-1; D gene ambiguous. This CDR3 has 14 amino acids. Deletions cut 4 bases from V and 7 bases from J, with 16 bases between. Germline V gives CDR1 KGHSH, CDR2 LQKENI. This chain's CDR3 is CASSRIEGTGEAFF. The CDR3 region has the DNA TGTGCCAGCTCACGTATCGAGGGAACCGGTGAAGCTTTCTTT.